This T cell receptor beta chain was sequenced for a study of cytomegalovirus exposure and HLA in healthy donors. Study-wide points: High specificity and sensitivity for cytomegalovirus status were reported for the classifier. The majority of CMV-associated TCR beta chains were reported as apparently HLA-restricted in a later analysis. Some V segments, TRBV6-2 and TRBV6-3 among them, were indistinguishable and were therefore excluded.

There were likely unrecorded immune exposures, though donors were nominally healthy when sampled. V was pared by 4 bases and J by 5 bases, with 18 bases between. The CDR3 contains 15 residues. Germline V gene data show CDR1 as SGHRS and CDR2 as YFSETQ. The study ran its PCR with 60 Vbeta and 13 Jbeta primers. Profiled with immunoSEQ multiplex PCR; TCRdb holds only in-frame clones, not every one. The repertoire holds 110,000 or so clones, with roughly 79% as singletons. On this clone: Its matching antigen is unknown.

The sequence came from a male donor in good health and CMV-seronegative. Sequenced material: PBMCs. V gene TRBV5-1 combines with J gene TRBJ1-2; no firm D call. This CDR3 is CASSVGVGPSYGYTF. CDR3 nucleotide sequence: TGCGCCAGCAGCGTTGGCGTGGGCCCGAGTTATGGCTACACCTTC.